This is a list of T cell receptor beta chains from one sample in a study of early T cells in non-severe SARS-CoV-2 infection. MiXCR was run by TCRdb on the 5' RACE reads, yielding one entry per CDR3 protein. The profile shows roughly 43,000 distinct CDR3 sequences, around 23% of them singletons. This sample comprised whole blood, obtained at baseline. Every receptor here comes from an adult who was a healthcare worker with PCR-confirmed SARS-CoV-2 infection or an uninfected control (not recorded which). Each CDR3 is given with its conserved first and last residue. Fields, in order: CDR3 length, clone size, V gene, J gene, D gene, CDR3 protein, CDR3 DNA. D genes are given only for firm matches. Rows give clone size only sometimes, using once, few, many, or a class for an expanded clone.

len: 14
abundance: -
v_gene: TRBV7-9
j_gene: TRBJ1-5
d_gene: -
CDR3aa: CASSLGQGLQPQHF
CDR3nt: TGTGCCAGCAGCTTAGGCCAGGGACTCCAGCCCCAGCATTTT

len: 15
abundance: -
v_gene: TRBV6-5
j_gene: TRBJ2-7
d_gene: TRBD1
CDR3aa: CASSRLTGEINEQYF
CDR3nt: TGTGCCAGCAGTCGACTCACAGGGGAAATTAACGAGCAGTACTTC

len: 14
abundance: -
v_gene: TRBV11-2
j_gene: TRBJ2-1
d_gene: -
CDR3aa: CASSLQGPYNEQFF
CDR3nt: TGTGCCAGCAGCTTACAGGGGCCCTACAATGAGCAGTTCTTC

len: 13
abundance: many
v_gene: TRBV3-1
j_gene: TRBJ2-7
d_gene: -
CDR3aa: CASSQGDGYEQYF
CDR3nt: TGTGCCAGCAGCCAAGGAGACGGGTACGAGCAGTACTTC

len: 12
abundance: many
v_gene: TRBV29-1
j_gene: TRBJ2-5
d_gene: TRBD1
CDR3aa: CSFETGSETQYF
CDR3nt: TGCAGCTTCGAGACAGGGTCAGAGACCCAGTACTTC

len: 15
abundance: few
v_gene: TRBV7-9
j_gene: TRBJ2-5
d_gene: -
CDR3aa: CASSSSSTLGETQYF
CDR3nt: TGTGCCAGCAGCTCTTCCTCTACGCTTGGAGAGACCCAGTACTTC

len: 15
abundance: -
v_gene: TRBV9
j_gene: TRBJ2-2
d_gene: -
CDR3aa: CASSWGTLDGGELFF
CDR3nt: TGTGCCAGCAGCTGGGGGACTCTCGACGGCGGGGAGCTGTTTTTT

len: 15
abundance: few
v_gene: TRBV6-1
j_gene: TRBJ2-1
d_gene: -
CDR3aa: CASSERTLVGNEQFF
CDR3nt: TGTGCCAGCAGTGAACGGACGTTAGTGGGAAATGAGCAGTTCTTC

len: 13
abundance: many
v_gene: TRBV12-5
j_gene: TRBJ2-5
d_gene: TRBD2
CDR3aa: CASGTGLAGAQYF
CDR3nt: TGTGCTAGTGGTACCGGACTAGCGGGGGCCCAGTACTTC

len: 15
abundance: -
v_gene: TRBV11-2
j_gene: TRBJ2-3
d_gene: -
CDR3aa: CASSNGGGNTDTQYF
CDR3nt: TGTGCCAGCAGCAACGGGGGAGGAAACACAGATACGCAGTATTTT

len: 16
abundance: -
v_gene: TRBV27
j_gene: TRBJ2-7
d_gene: -
CDR3aa: CASSLSPGGARNEQYF
CDR3nt: TGTGCCAGCAGTTTATCGCCTGGGGGGGCGCGGAACGAGCAGTACTTC

len: 14
abundance: few
v_gene: TRBV19
j_gene: TRBJ1-1
d_gene: -
CDR3aa: CASLRASGNTEAFF
CDR3nt: TGTGCCAGTCTCCGGGCGTCAGGGAACACTGAAGCTTTCTTT

len: 14
abundance: few
v_gene: TRBV6-6
j_gene: TRBJ2-7
d_gene: TRBD2
CDR3aa: CASSLGGSRYEQYF
CDR3nt: TGTGCCAGCAGTCTCGGGGGGTCCAGGTACGAGCAGTACTTC

len: 13
abundance: few
v_gene: TRBV7-6
j_gene: TRBJ2-5
d_gene: -
CDR3aa: CASSFKPSETQYF
CDR3nt: TGTGCCAGCAGCTTCAAGCCCTCCGAGACCCAGTACTTC

len: 13
abundance: few
v_gene: TRBV20-1
j_gene: TRBJ2-3
d_gene: -
CDR3aa: CSARGTVPDTQYF
CDR3nt: TGCAGTGCTAGAGGGACAGTCCCAGATACGCAGTATTTT

len: 17
abundance: few
v_gene: TRBV5-6
j_gene: TRBJ2-1
d_gene: -
CDR3aa: CASSLTRDTALLDEQFF
CDR3nt: TGTGCCAGCAGCTTGACTAGGGACACTGCCCTTTTGGATGAGCAGTTCTTC

len: 14
abundance: -
v_gene: TRBV20-1
j_gene: TRBJ1-1
d_gene: -
CDR3aa: CSATRGRGGTEAFF
CDR3nt: TGCAGTGCTACAAGGGGGAGGGGGGGCACTGAAGCTTTCTTT

len: 14
abundance: few
v_gene: TRBV12-3/TRBV12-4
j_gene: TRBJ1-5
d_gene: TRBD1
CDR3aa: CASGRQGGGQPQHF
CDR3nt: TGTGCCAGCGGTCGACAGGGAGGGGGTCAGCCCCAGCATTTT

len: 14
abundance: -
v_gene: TRBV11-3
j_gene: TRBJ2-3
d_gene: -
CDR3aa: CASSLTPGTDTQYF
CDR3nt: TGTGCCAGCAGCTTAACCCCAGGGACAGATACGCAGTATTTT

len: 16
abundance: -
v_gene: TRBV20-1
j_gene: TRBJ2-7
d_gene: -
CDR3aa: CSANSYRDGDSYEQYF
CDR3nt: TGCAGTGCTAACAGCTACCGGGACGGAGACTCCTACGAGCAGTACTTC

len: 14
abundance: few
v_gene: TRBV6-2/TRBV6-3
j_gene: TRBJ2-2
d_gene: TRBD1
CDR3aa: CASGTGTTTGELFF
CDR3nt: TGTGCCAGCGGGACAGGGACCACCACCGGGGAGCTGTTTTTT